This T cell receptor beta chain was retrieved from a study of cytomegalovirus exposure and HLA in healthy donors. The repertoire was sequenced with immunoSEQ multiplex PCR; TCRdb's copy has only in-frame clones and lacks some. The sample contains 150,000 to 200,000 clones, roughly 83% of which appear only once. The CDR3 has 15 amino acids. With 9 bases clipped from V and 3 bases from J, the junction kept 11 bases outside the gene matches. The germline V gene encodes CDR1 SNHLY and CDR2 FYNNEI. In the case of this clone: As yet, its antigen is unknown.

The study's findings and limits: Researchers catalogued over 150 TCR beta chains as cytomegalovirus-associated.

Sample: PBMCs. The chain joins TRBV2 to TRBJ2-3; 8 bases agree with TRBD1. The sequence was obtained from a man aged 25 to 45 in good health and CMV-seropositive. The CDR3 DNA sequence: TGTGCCAGAGGAACCGCGGACAGGGCGACAGATACGCAGTATTTT. This codes for CARGTADRATDTQYF. Combining the CDR3 with reference TRBV2 and TRBJ2-3 gives the whole variable domain EPEVTQTPSHQVTQMGQEVILRCVPISNHLYFYWYRQILGQKVEFLVSFYNNEISEKSEIFDDQFSVERPDGSNFTLKIRSTKLEDSAMYFCARGTADRATDTQYFGPGTRLTVL.